This T cell receptor (beta chain) came from a study of cytomegalovirus exposure and HLA in healthy donors. Deletions cut 1 base from V and 6 bases from J, with 9 bases between. Germline loops: CDR1 LGHNA, CDR2 YSLEER. The length of the CDR3 is 13 residues. PCR used 60 Vbeta primers and 13 Jbeta primers. The method was immunoSEQ multiplex PCR; TCRdb's version includes in-frame clones alone and lacks a portion of them. Of some 120,000 clones listed, 65% to 85% are singletons. Sequencing used PBMCs. The sequence was obtained from a middle-aged woman in good health and CMV-seropositive. This chain joins TRBV4-3 and TRBJ1-2; D perhaps matches TRBD1 (5 bases). This CDR3 reads CASSQGTFHGYTF. DNA for the CDR3: TGCGCCAGCAGCCAAGGGACATTTCATGGCTACACCTTC.